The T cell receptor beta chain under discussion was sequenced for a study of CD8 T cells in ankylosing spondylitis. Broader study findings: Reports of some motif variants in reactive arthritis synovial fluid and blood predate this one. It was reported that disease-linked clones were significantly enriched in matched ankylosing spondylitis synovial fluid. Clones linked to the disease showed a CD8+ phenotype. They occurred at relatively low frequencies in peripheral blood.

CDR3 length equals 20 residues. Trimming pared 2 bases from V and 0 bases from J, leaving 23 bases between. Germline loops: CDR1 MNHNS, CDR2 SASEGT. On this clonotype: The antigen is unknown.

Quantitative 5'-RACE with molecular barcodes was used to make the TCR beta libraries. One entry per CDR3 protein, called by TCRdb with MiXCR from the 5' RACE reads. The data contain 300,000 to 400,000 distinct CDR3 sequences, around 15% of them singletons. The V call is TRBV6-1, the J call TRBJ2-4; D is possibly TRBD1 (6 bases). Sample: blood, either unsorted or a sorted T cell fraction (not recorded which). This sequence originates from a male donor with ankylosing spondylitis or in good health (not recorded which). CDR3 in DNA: TGTGCCAGCAGTGAAAAAGGGTGGACAGCCAGCGATCTAGCCAAAAACATTCAGTACTTC. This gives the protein CASSEKGWTASDLAKNIQYF.